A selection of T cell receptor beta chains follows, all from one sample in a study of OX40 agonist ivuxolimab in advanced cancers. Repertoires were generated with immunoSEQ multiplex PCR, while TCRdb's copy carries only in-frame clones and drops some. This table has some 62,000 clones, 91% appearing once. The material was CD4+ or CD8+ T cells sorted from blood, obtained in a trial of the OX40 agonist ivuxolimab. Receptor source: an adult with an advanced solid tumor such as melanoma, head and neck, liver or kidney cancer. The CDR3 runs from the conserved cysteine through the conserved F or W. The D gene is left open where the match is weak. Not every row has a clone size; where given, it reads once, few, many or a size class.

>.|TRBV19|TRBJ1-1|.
CASRVGTEAFF
TGTGCCAGCAGGGTGGGAACTGAAGCTTTCTTT
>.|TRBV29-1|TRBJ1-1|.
CSVRRGSEAFF
TGCAGCGTTCGACGAGGGAGCGAAGCTTTCTTT
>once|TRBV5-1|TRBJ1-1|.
CASSSKGANTEAFF
TGCGCCAGCAGCTCTAAAGGGGCGAACACTGAAGCTTTCTTT
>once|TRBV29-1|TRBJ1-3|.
CSVGTGGNTIYF
TGCAGCGTTGGGACGGGCGGAAACACCATATATTTT
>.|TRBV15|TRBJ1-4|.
CATSRDSPGRGEKLFF
TGTGCCACCAGCAGAGATTCCCCGGGAAGGGGAGAAAAACTGTTTTTT
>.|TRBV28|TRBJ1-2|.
CASETQGGGYTF
TGTGCCAGCGAAACACAGGGAGGTGGCTACACCTTC
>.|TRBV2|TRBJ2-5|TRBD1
CATAGQGAQETQYF
TGTGCCACCGCGGGACAGGGGGCCCAAGAGACCCAGTACTTC
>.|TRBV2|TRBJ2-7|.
CASRATYEQYF
TGTGCCAGCAGAGCTACTTACGAGCAGTACTTC
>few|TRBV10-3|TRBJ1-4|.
CAISGGRREEKLFF
TGTGCCATCAGTGGGGGGCGACGAGAGGAAAAACTGTTTTTT
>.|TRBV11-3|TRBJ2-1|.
CASSLSGDEQFF
TGTGCCAGCAGCTTGTCCGGGGATGAGCAGTTCTTC
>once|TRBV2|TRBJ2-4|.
CASSDRGGAKNIQYF
TGTGCCAGCAGTGATAGGGGGGGTGCCAAAAACATTCAGTACTTC
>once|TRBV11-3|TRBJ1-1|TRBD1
CASSPQGRTEAFF
TGTGCCAGCAGCCCACAGGGGAGAACTGAAGCTTTCTTT
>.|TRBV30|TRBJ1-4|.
CAWEGFEKLFF
TGTGCCTGGGAGGGCTTTGAAAAACTGTTTTTT
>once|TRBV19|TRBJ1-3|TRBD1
CASSSGTGAGNTIYF
TGTGCCAGTAGTTCCGGGACAGGGGCTGGAAACACCATATATTTT
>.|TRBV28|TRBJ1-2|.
CASSAPGNYGYTF
TGTGCCAGCAGTGCACCTGGGAACTATGGCTACACCTTC
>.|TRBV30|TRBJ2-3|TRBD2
CAQSGTSGSPDTQYF
TGTGCCCAGTCCGGGACTAGCGGGAGTCCAGATACGCAGTATTTT
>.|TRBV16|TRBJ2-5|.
CASSQQGTQYF
TGTGCCAGCTCACAACAGGGGACCCAGTACTTC
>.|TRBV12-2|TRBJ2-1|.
CASRLDPPPDNEQFF
TGTGCAAGTCGCTTAGATCCGCCGCCCGACAATGAGCAGTTCTTC
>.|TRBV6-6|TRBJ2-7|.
CASSSFGWEQQYF
TGTGCCAGCAGTTCCTTCGGGTGGGAACAGCAGTACTTC
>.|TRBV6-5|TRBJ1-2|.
CASAPADRPNYGYTF
TGTGCCAGCGCCCCCGCGGACAGACCTAACTATGGCTACACCTTC
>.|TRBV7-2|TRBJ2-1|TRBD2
CASSSGTSVRDEQFF
TGTGCCAGCAGCTCCGGGACTAGCGTCCGGGATGAGCAGTTCTTC
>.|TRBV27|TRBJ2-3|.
CASSLSAPTDTQYF
TGTGCCAGCAGTTTATCGGCGCCTACAGATACGCAGTATTTT
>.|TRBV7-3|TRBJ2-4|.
CASSPGAQGVQYF
TGTGCCAGCAGCCCAGGGGCCCAAGGAGTTCAGTACTTC
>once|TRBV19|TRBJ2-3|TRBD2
CASSRAGRTDTQYF
TGTGCCAGTAGTAGAGCGGGGAGGACAGATACGCAGTATTTT
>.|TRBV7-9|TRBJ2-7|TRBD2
CASSLAGSSYEQYF
TGTGCCAGCAGTCTAGCGGGGAGCTCCTACGAGCAGTACTTC
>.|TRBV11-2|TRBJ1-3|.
CASSLLQGVGNTIYF
TGTGCCAGCAGCTTACTACAAGGCGTTGGAAACACCATATATTTT
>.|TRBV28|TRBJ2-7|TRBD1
CASTRTGVNPKQYF
TGTGCCAGCACAAGGACAGGGGTAAACCCTAAGCAGTACTTC
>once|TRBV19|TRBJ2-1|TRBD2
CASSLRTSYNEQFF
TGTGCCAGTAGTCTCAGGACTAGCTACAATGAGCAGTTCTTC
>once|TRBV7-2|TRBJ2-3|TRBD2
CASSLTGQGLAGSTDTQYF
TGTGCCAGCAGCTTAACAGGGCAGGGACTAGCGGGAAGCACAGATACGCAGTATTTT
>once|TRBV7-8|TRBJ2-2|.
CASSPRGGGGAGELFF
TGTGCCAGCAGCCCCCGGGGAGGGGGCGGTGCCGGGGAGCTGTTTTTT
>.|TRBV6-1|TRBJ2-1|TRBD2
CASRKGSGGANEQFF
TGTGCCAGCAGAAAGGGAAGCGGGGGCGCGAATGAGCAGTTCTTC
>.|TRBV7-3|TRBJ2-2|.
CASSPQGTGELFF
TGTGCCAGCAGCCCTCAGGGAACCGGGGAGCTGTTTTTT
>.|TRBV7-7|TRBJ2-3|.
CASSLAGLSTDTQYF
TGTGCTAGCAGCTTAGCAGGTCTCAGCACAGATACGCAGTATTTT
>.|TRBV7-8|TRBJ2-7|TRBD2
CASSAGLAGGYEQYF
TGTGCCAGCAGCGCGGGACTAGCGGGAGGGTACGAGCAGTACTTC
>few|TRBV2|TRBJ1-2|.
CASSATRFSTNYGYTF
TGTGCCAGCAGTGCGACCCGATTCTCTACTAACTATGGCTACACCTTC
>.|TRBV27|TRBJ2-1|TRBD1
CASSFHTGGNEQFF
TGTGCCAGCAGTTTCCATACAGGGGGGAATGAGCAGTTCTTC
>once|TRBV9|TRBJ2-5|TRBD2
CASSVGVGGETQYF
TGTGCCAGCAGCGTAGGGGTGGGAGGGGAGACCCAGTACTTC
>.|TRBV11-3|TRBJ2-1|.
CASSLEPPRGFNSYNEQFF
TGTGCCAGCAGCTTAGAACCCCCCCGGGGGTTTAACTCCTACAATGAGCAGTTCTTC
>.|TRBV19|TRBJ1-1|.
CASKDVLEGTEAFF
TGTGCCAGTAAGGACGTTTTGGAGGGAACTGAAGCTTTCTTT
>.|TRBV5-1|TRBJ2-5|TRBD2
CASSFGGREETQYF
TGCGCCAGCAGCTTTGGCGGGAGGGAAGAGACCCAGTACTTC